The 13 T cell receptor beta chains listed next were all sequenced from one sample in a study of blood T cell repertoires in COVID-19. Measured with immunoSEQ multiplex PCR; TCRdb has only the in-frame clones, and not every one. Of 250,000 to 300,000 clones in the sample, around 90% are singletons; the top ten hold about 2%. Sample: peripheral blood. These receptors all come from a woman aged 50 to 60 who had recovered from COVID-19.

This sequence joins TRBV21-1 and TRBJ2-3; the table gives TRBD1 as D, unverified against the DNA. TRBV21-1 has pseudogene status. This CDR3 has 17 residues. CDR3 nucleotides: TGTGCCAGCAGCAAAAGGTCAGGGCAGGGTTGCACAGATACGCAGTATTTT. Translated, it gives CASSKRSGQGCTDTQYF.

In its sample, this clone was seen a few times. The sample carries other DNA sequences with the same CDR3. The chain combines TRBV5-1 with TRBJ1-1; 8 bases are shared with TRBD1. The length of the CDR3 is 14 residues. The ends lost 4 bases at V and 1 base at J; junction bases unmatched: 3. Per the germline V gene, CDR1 is SGHRS and CDR2 is YFSETQ. The CDR3, as DNA: TGCGCCAGCAGCCTGGACAGGGCGAACACTGAAGCTTTCTTT. This sequence encodes CASSLDRANTEAFF.

This clone is a singleton in its sample. The chain carries TRBV7-2 and TRBJ1-2; a weak D match, TRBD1 (6 bases). Looked up from germline, CDR1 is SGHTA and CDR2 is FQGNSA. V was shortened by 6 bases and J by 5 bases, with 19 bases between the two germline ends. The CDR3 sequence is 15 residues long. The DNA of the CDR3 is TGTGCCAGCAGTTCTACCGGGACAAGGGGATATGGCTACACCTTC. Protein product: CASSSTGTRGYGYTF.

This chain uses TRBV23-1 with TRBJ1-2; no reliable D call. TRBV23-1 is identified as an open reading frame with a role that is uncertain. CDR3 length: 15 residues. V lost 3 bases and J lost 4, with 15 bases in between. DNA of the CDR3: TGCGCCAGCAGTCAGCAGGCTCGTGGTAGCTATGGCTACACCTTC. Translation gives CASSQQARGSYGYTF.

The rearrangement uses TRBV7-2 and TRBJ1-5; 7 bases map to TRBD1. V lost 3 bases, J lost 2 bases, and 10 bases stayed unmatched. The CDR3 contains 17 residues. The germline V gene has CDR1 SGHTA and CDR2 FQGNSA. The CDR3 DNA reads as TGTGCCAGCAGCTTTAGGACAGGAAAGTTTGGCAATCAGCCCCAGCATTTT. It is translated as CASSFRTGKFGNQPQHF.

This sequence joins TRBV4-3 and TRBJ2-3, with a tentative D call TRBD1 (5 bases). Germline-derived CDR1 and CDR2 are LGHNA and YSLEER. V lost 2 bases and J 4 bases, leaving 13 bases between the germline ends. CDR3 length: 15 residues. This CDR3 is CASSQIGQGADTQYF. In nucleotides, the CDR3 is TGCGCCAGCAGCCAAATCGGGCAGGGCGCAGATACGCAGTATTTT.

The V gene is TRBV5-6, the J gene TRBJ2-7, with 7 bases aligning to TRBD2. This CDR3 comprises 14 residues. The V segment lost 0 bases and the J segment 1 base; nucleotides outside the gene matches: 1. The germline V gene has CDR1 SGHDT and CDR2 YYEEEE. CDR3 amino acids: CASSLASGSYEQYF. Written as DNA, the CDR3 is TGTGCCAGCAGCTTGGCTAGCGGTTCCTACGAGCAGTACTTC. The variable domain in full, with the rest retrieved from reference TRBV5-6 and TRBJ2-7, is DAGVTQSPTHLIKTRGQQVTLRCSPKSGHDTVSWYQQALGQGPQFIFQYYEEEERQRGNFPDRFSGHQFPNYSSELNVNALLLGDSALYLCASSLASGSYEQYFGPGTRLTVT.

A remark on this clone: A read error may produce the germline difference seen at one junction end. The rearrangement joins TRBV7-8 to TRBJ2-5; 11 nucleotides match TRBD2. The CDR3 sequence is 15 residues long. Germline V lookup: CDR1 SGHVS, CDR2 FQNEAQ. The CDR3 spells CASSLGGTSGLSIHF. In DNA, the CDR3 is TGTGCCAGCAGCTTAGGAGGGACTAGCGGCCTTTCTATCCACTTC. Based on the CDR3 plus reference TRBV7-8 and TRBJ2-5, the full variable domain is GAGVSQSPRYKVAKRGQDVALRCDPISGHVSLFWYQQALGQGPEFLTYFQNEAQLDKSGLPSDRFFAERPEGSVSTLKIQRTQQEDSAVYLCASSLGGTSGLSIHFGPGTRLLVL.

The chain employs TRBV5-1 and TRBJ2-5, with a possible D match to TRBD2 (6 bases). Germline assignment: CDR1 SGHRS and CDR2 YFSETQ. This CDR3 region has 14 residues. Between the trimmed V and J ends, which lost 0 bases and 5 bases, there was a span of 11 bases. CDR3 coding DNA: TGCGCCAGCAGCTTGGCGGAGGGTGTGGAGACCCAGTACTTC. This gives the protein CASSLAEGVETQYF.

In its sample, this clone was seen once. The chain recombines TRBV25-1 with TRBJ2-5, with 8 bases identical to TRBD2. This CDR3 contains 16 residues. The trim removed 3 bases at V and 5 bases at J, leaving 11 bases unmatched. Germline CDR1 MGHDK, CDR2 SYGVNS. CDR3 region: CASSEGGTSSRETQYF. The CDR3 nucleotides read TGTGCCAGCAGTGAGGGCGGGACTAGTTCGCGGGAGACCCAGTACTTC.

The CDR3 DNA follows: TGTGCCAGCAGTTACTTTAGGGGCACTGAAGCTTTCTTT. It translates to CASSYFRGTEAFF. The rearrangement uses TRBV6-5 and TRBJ1-1; D might be TRBD1 (5 bases). V was shortened by 1 base and J by 4 bases, with 7 bases between the two germline ends. The CDR3 has 13 amino acids. Per germline, CDR1 MNHEY and CDR2 SVGAGI.

The CDR3 sequence: CASSSEPGLARNEQFF. The CDR3 nucleotides read TGTGCCAGCAGCTCAGAACCGGGACTAGCTCGAAATGAGCAGTTCTTC. The J gene is TRBJ2-1, the V gene TRBV7-9; TRBD2 aligns across 9 bases. The germline gives CDR1 SEHNR, CDR2 FQNEAQ (reference sequence). Unmatched junction bases numbered 11, after V lost 4 bases and J lost 7 bases. This CDR3 contains 16 residues.

The chain links TRBV7-9 to TRBJ1-3; possible D gene TRBD1, 6 bases. Germline V CDR1 and CDR2: SEHNR, FQNEAQ (reference sequence). V dropped 2 bases and J dropped 0 bases, with 14 bases sitting between them. The CDR3 contains 17 residues. The CDR3, as DNA: TGTGCCAGCAGCTTATTTCCCAGGGGCCCCTCTGGAAACACCATATATTTT. Its translation is CASSLFPRGPSGNTIYF.